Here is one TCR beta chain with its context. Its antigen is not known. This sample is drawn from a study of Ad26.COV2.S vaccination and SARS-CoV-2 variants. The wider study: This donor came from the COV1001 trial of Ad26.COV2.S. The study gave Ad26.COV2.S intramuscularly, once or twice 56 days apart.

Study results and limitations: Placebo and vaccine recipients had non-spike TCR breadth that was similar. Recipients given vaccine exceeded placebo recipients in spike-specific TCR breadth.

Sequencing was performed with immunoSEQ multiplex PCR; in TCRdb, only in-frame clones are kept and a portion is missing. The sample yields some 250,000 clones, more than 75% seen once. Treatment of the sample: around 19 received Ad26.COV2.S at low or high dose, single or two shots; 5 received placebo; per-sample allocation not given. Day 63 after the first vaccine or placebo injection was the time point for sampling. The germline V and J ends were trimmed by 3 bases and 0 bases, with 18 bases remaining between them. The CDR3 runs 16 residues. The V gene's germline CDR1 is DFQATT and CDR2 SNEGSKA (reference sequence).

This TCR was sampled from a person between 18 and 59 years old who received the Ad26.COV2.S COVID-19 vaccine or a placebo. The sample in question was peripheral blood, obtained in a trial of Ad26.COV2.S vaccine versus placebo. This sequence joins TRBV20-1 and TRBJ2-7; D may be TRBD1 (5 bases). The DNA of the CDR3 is TGCAGTGCTAGTCAAGCTGGTAGCCAGGGCTCCTACGAGCAGTACTTC. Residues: CSASQAGSQGSYEQYF.